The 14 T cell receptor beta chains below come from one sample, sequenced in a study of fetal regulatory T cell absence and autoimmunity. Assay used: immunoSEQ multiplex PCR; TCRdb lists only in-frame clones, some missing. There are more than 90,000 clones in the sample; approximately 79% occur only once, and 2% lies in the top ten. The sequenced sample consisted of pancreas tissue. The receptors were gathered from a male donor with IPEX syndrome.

DNA of the CDR3: TGTGCCTGGAGTTCTTCGTTAGCGGTCACAGATACGCAGTATTTT. It encodes CAWSSSLAVTDTQYF. V is TRBV30 and J is TRBJ2-3; maybe TRBD2 (6 bases). The V end lost 2 bases, the J end lost 2 bases, and 14 bases lay between the germline ends. The CDR3 has 15 residues. Per germline, CDR1 GTSNPN and CDR2 SVGIG (reference sequence). Full variable domain (rest looked up from reference TRBV30 and TRBJ2-3): SQTIHQWPATLVQPVGSPLSLECTVEGTSNPNLYWYRQAAGRGLQLLFYSVGIGQISSEVPQNLSASRPQDRQFILSSKKLLLSDSGFYLCAWSSSLAVTDTQYFGPGTRLTVL.

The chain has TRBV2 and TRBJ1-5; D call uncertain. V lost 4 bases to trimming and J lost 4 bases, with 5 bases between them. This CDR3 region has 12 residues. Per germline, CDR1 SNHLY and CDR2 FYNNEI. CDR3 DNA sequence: TGTGCCAGCAGTGCCGGTAATCAGCCCCAGCATTTT. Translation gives CASSAGNQPQHF.

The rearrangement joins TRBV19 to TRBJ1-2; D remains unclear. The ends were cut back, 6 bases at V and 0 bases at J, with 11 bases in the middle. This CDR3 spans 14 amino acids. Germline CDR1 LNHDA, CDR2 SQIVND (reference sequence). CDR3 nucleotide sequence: TGTGCCAGTAGGAGCGGTGCTGCTAACTATGGCTACACCTTC. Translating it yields CASRSGAANYGYTF. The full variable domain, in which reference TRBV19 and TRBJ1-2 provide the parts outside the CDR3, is DGGITQSPKYLFRKEGQNVTLSCEQNLNHDAMYWYRQDPGQGLRLIYYSQIVNDFQKGDIAEGYSVSREKKESFPLTVTSAQKNPTAFYLCASRSGAANYGYTFGSGTRLTVV.

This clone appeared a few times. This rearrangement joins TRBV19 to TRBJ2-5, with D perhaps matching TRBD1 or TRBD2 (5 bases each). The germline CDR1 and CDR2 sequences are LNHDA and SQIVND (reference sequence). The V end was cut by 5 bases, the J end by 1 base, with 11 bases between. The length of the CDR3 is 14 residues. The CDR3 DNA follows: TGTGCCAGTAGTCCCCGGGACGGCCAAGAGACCCAGTACTTC. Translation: CASSPRDGQETQYF.

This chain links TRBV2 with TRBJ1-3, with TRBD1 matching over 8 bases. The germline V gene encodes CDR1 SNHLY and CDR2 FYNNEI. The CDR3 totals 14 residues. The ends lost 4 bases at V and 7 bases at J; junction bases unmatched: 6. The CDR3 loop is CASSVQGAPNTIYF. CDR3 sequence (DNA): TGTGCCAGCAGTGTTCAGGGGGCACCGAACACCATATATTTT.

The CDR3 is CASSFPGQGSYEQYF. The CDR3 DNA reads as TGTGCCAGCAGCTTCCCGGGACAGGGAAGCTACGAGCAGTACTTC. The V gene is TRBV5-6, the J gene TRBJ2-7; 9 nucleotides match TRBD1. CDR1 SGHDT and CDR2 YYEEEE come from the germline V gene. Trimming cost V 2 bases and J 3 bases; bases outside gene matches: 6. This CDR3 comprises 15 residues.

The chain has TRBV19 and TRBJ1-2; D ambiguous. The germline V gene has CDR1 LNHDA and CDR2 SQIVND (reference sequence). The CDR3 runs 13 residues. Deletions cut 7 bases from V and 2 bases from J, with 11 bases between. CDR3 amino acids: CASTARSNYGYTF. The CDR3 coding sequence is TGTGCCAGTACCGCAAGGTCAAACTATGGCTACACCTTC.

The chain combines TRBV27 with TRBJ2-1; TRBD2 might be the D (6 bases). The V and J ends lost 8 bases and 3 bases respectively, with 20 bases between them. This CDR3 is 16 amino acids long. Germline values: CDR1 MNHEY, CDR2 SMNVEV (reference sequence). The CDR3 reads CASRVYYGSSYNEQFF. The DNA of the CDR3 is TGTGCCAGCCGAGTTTATTACGGGAGTAGCTACAATGAGCAGTTCTTC.

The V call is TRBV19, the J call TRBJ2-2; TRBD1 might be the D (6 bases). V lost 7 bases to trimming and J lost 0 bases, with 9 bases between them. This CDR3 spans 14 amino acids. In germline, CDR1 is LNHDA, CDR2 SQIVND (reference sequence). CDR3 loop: CASTDRTNTGELFF. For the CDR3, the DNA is TGTGCCAGTACGGACAGAACGAACACCGGGGAGCTGTTTTTT.

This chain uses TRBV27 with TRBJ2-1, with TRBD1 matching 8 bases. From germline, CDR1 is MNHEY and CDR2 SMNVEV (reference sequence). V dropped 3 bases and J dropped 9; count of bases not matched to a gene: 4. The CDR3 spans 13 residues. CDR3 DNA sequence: TGTGCCAGCAGTTTTGGCGGACAGGGTGAGCAGTTCTTC. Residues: CASSFGGQGEQFF.

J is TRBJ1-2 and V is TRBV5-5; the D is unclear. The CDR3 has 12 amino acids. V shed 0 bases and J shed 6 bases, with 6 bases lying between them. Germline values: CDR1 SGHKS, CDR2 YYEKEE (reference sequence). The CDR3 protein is CASSLGEDGYTF. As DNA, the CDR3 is TGTGCCAGCAGCTTGGGTGAAGATGGCTACACCTTC.

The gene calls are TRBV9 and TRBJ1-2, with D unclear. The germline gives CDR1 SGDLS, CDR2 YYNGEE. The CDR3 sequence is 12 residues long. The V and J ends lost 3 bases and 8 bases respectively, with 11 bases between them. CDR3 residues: CASSGTDSGYTF. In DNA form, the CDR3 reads TGTGCCAGCAGCGGGACGGATTCGGGCTACACCTTC.

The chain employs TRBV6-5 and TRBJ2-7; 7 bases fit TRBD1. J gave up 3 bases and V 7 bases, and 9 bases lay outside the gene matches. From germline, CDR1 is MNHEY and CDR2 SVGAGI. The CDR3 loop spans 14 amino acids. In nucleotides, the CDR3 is TGTGCCAGCACCCTCTACAGGGGTTACTACGAGCAGTACTTC. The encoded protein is CASTLYRGYYEQYF.

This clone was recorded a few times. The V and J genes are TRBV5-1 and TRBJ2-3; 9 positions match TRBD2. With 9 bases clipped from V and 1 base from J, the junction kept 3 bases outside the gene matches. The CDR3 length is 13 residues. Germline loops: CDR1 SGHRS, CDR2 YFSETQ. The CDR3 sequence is CATQREGTDTQYF. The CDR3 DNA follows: TGCGCCACTCAGCGGGAGGGCACAGATACGCAGTATTTT. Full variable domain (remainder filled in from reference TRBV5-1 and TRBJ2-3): KAGVTQTPRYLIKTRGQQVTLSCSPISGHRSVSWYQQTPGQGLQFLFEYFSETQRNKGNFPGRFSGRQFSNSRSEMNVSTLELGDSALYLCATQREGTDTQYFGPGTRLTVL.